The 21 T cell receptor beta chains presented below share a single source sample, sequenced in a study of OX40 agonist ivuxolimab in advanced cancers. Assay: immunoSEQ multiplex PCR; the TCRdb copy retains only in-frame clones and omits some. The profile shows about 54,000 clones, 88% of them singletons. Material: CD4+ or CD8+ T cells sorted from blood, obtained in a trial of the OX40 agonist ivuxolimab. All receptors come from an adult with an advanced solid tumor such as melanoma, head and neck, liver or kidney cancer.

This clone is categorized as medium-sized. The V call is TRBV11-2, the J call TRBJ2-7, with D perhaps given as TRBD1 or TRBD2 (5 bases each). Germline V CDR1 and CDR2: SGHAT, FQNNGV. V was shortened by 2 bases and J by 6 bases, with 14 bases between the two germline ends. There are 14 residues in the CDR3. The CDR3, as DNA: TGTGCCAGCAGCTTAACGGACGGGGCTTTCGAGCAGTACTTC. Amino acids: CASSLTDGAFEQYF.

The chain employs TRBV28 and TRBJ2-7; D may be TRBD1 (6 bases). The CDR3 totals 13 residues. The V gene's germline CDR1 is MDHEN and CDR2 SYDVKM. V lost 6 bases and J 5 bases, leaving 14 bases between the germline ends. The CDR3 bases are TGTGCCAGCAGCAGAACAGGGATCCACGAGCAGTACTTC. Residues: CASSRTGIHEQYF.

The V gene is TRBV7-8, the J gene TRBJ1-6; D is unclear. Trimming removed 2 bases from V and 7 bases from J, with 6 bases in between. Germline-derived CDR1 and CDR2 are SGHVS and FQNEAQ. The CDR3 consists of 13 residues. The CDR3 sequence is CASSLPQNSPLHF. The CDR3 region has the DNA TGTGCCAGCAGCTTACCTCAGAATTCACCCCTCCACTTT.

The chain carries TRBV19 and TRBJ2-1; TRBD1 might be the D (5 bases). The CDR3 is 15 amino acids. Trimming shortened V by 2 bases and J by 3 bases, and 11 bases separated the two germline ends. CDR1 LNHDA and CDR2 SQIVND come from the germline V gene (reference sequence). The CDR3 sequence: CASSIKGIGYNEQFF. The DNA of the CDR3 is TGTGCCAGTAGTATAAAGGGGATAGGCTACAATGAGCAGTTCTTC.

The gene calls are TRBV7-2 and TRBJ2-7; D might be TRBD2 (5 bases). The V gene lost 5 bases and the J gene lost 6 bases, with 17 bases spanning the gap. The CDR3 has 14 amino acids. Germline CDR1 reads SGHTA; CDR2 reads FQGNSA. CDR3 sequence: CASSPQSTKSEQYF. For the CDR3, the DNA is TGTGCCAGCAGCCCCCAGTCGACTAAGAGCGAGCAGTACTTC. Full variable domain (rest looked up from reference TRBV7-2 and TRBJ2-7): GAGVSQSPSNKVTEKGKDVELRCDPISGHTALYWYRQSLGQGLEFLIYFQGNSAPDKSGLPSDRFSAERTGGSVSTLTIQRTQQEDSAVYLCASSPQSTKSEQYFGPGTRLTVT.

The chain combines TRBV13 with TRBJ1-5; maybe TRBD1 (5 bases). CDR3 length equals 15 residues. Germline CDR1 is PRHDT and CDR2 is FYEKMQ (reference sequence). V gave up 3 bases and J gave up 2 bases, with 11 bases separating them. CDR3 sequence reads: CASSFGALGNQPQHF. The CDR3 DNA follows: TGTGCCAGCAGCTTTGGGGCATTGGGCAATCAGCCCCAGCATTTT.

The chain carries TRBV11-2 and TRBJ2-7, with 7 bases identical to TRBD2. With 5 bases clipped from V and 4 bases from J, the junction kept 8 bases outside the gene matches. The germline V gene encodes CDR1 SGHAT and CDR2 FQNNGV. The CDR3 extends over 14 amino acids. The DNA for the CDR3 is TGTGCCAGCAGCGGCCGTTGGGGGGGTTACGAGCAGTACTTC. Amino acids: CASSGRWGGYEQYF.

The J gene is TRBJ1-1, the V gene TRBV6-5, with no clear D. In germline, CDR1 is MNHEY, CDR2 SVGAGI. The CDR3 has 14 amino acids. Trimming took off 6 bases at V and 6 bases at J, with 17 bases between the two ends. The CDR3 nucleotides read TGTGCCAGCAGCTACGGTGGGGTATCCGCTGAAGCTTTCTTT. The encoded protein is CASSYGGVSAEAFF.

The chain carries TRBV6-5 and TRBJ2-1, with D possibly TRBD2 on 6 matching bases. Germline-derived CDR1 and CDR2 are MNHEY and SVGAGI. This CDR3 has 15 residues. Trimming took 2 bases from V and 4 from J, leaving 12 bases between them. CDR3: CASSYRAGPYNEQFF. CDR3 DNA: TGTGCCAGCAGTTACCGGGCGGGGCCTTACAATGAGCAGTTCTTC.

The chain employs TRBV19 and TRBJ1-2; TRBD1 matches at 7 bases. V gave up 7 bases and J gave up 2 bases; unmatched junction bases: 7. This CDR3 is 14 amino acids long. Germline V gene sequence: CDR1 LNHDA, CDR2 SQIVND (reference sequence). Here the CDR3 DNA reads TGTGCCAGTAACCATCTGACAGGGAACTATGGCTACACCTTC. The encoded protein is CASNHLTGNYGYTF.

For this clone: One end of the junction fails to match germline, which may point to a read error. The gene calls are TRBV7-9 and TRBJ2-7; D gene unclear. The germline CDR1 and CDR2 sequences are SEHNR and FQNEAQ (reference sequence). CDR3 length equals 14 residues. The CDR3 region is CASSLGWSSYEQYF. The CDR3, as DNA: TGTGCCAGCAGTTTAGGTTGGAGCTCCTACGAGCAGTACTTC. The full variable domain, its missing parts supplied by reference TRBV7-9 and TRBJ2-7, is DTGVSQNPRHKITKRGQNVTFRCDPISEHNRLYWYRQTLGQGPEFLTYFQNEAQLEKSRLLSDRFSAERPKGSFSTLEIQRTEQGDSAMYLCASSLGWSSYEQYFGPGTRLTVT.

The rearrangement uses TRBV5-1 and TRBJ2-3, with D perhaps TRBD1 (5 bases). Germline CDR1 is SGHRS and CDR2 is YFSETQ. The CDR3 is made up of 12 amino acids. The ends were cut back, 4 bases at V and 6 bases at J, with 9 bases in the middle. This chain's CDR3 is CASSTGADTQYF. The CDR3 coding sequence is TGCGCCAGCAGCACAGGAGCGGATACGCAGTATTTT.

The rearrangement links TRBV4-1 to TRBJ1-2; unclear D gene. CDR3 length: 14 residues. Germline loops: CDR1 MGHRA, CDR2 YSYEKL. V was pared by 1 base and J by 3 bases, with 9 bases between. The DNA for the CDR3 is TGCGCCAGCAGCCAAGCGGAAAGGGACTATGGCTACACCTTC. It specifies CASSQAERDYGYTF.

The chain employs TRBV11-3 and TRBJ2-3, with 9 nucleotides matching TRBD1. V dropped 5 bases and J dropped 8; count of bases not matched to a gene: 11. The CDR3 sequence is 15 residues long. Germline assignment: CDR1 SGHNT and CDR2 YENEEA. The CDR3 sequence is CASSTGQGDKGTQYF. The CDR3 DNA follows: TGTGCCAGCAGCACGGGACAGGGCGACAAGGGTACGCAGTATTTT. The variable domain in full, completed from reference TRBV11-3 and TRBJ2-3, reads EAGVVQSPRYKIIEKKQPVAFWCNPISGHNTLYWYLQNLGQGPELLIRYENEEAVDDSQLPKDRFSAERLKGVDSTLKIQPAELGDSAVYLCASSTGQGDKGTQYFGPGTRLTVL.

This clone appeared a single time. This rearrangement joins TRBV28 to TRBJ2-2; D possibly corresponds to TRBD1 (6 bases). The V end was cut by 5 bases, the J end by 1 base, with 8 bases between. This CDR3 comprises 14 residues. Germline CDR1 and CDR2: MDHEN and SYDVKM. CDR3 protein: CASSPDRNTGELFF. The CDR3 DNA sequence: TGTGCCAGCAGTCCGGACAGGAACACCGGGGAGCTGTTTTTT.

V gene TRBV5-1 combines with J gene TRBJ2-3; perhaps TRBD1 as D (5 bases). Germline V gene sequence: CDR1 SGHRS, CDR2 YFSETQ. V lost 4 bases and J lost 6, with 21 bases in between. The CDR3 totals 16 residues. CDR3 nucleotides: TGCGCCAGCAGCACTCAGGGCCCACCGGTTAAGGATACGCAGTATTTT. Its protein product is CASSTQGPPVKDTQYF.

The rearrangement links TRBV5-4 to TRBJ2-5, with 11 bases identical to TRBD1. V lost 4 bases and J lost 5; bases outside the gene matches: 10. Looked up from germline, CDR1 is SGHNT and CDR2 is YYREEE (reference sequence). The CDR3 contains 16 residues. This CDR3 is CASSLHSGQGGETQYF. CDR3 coding DNA: TGTGCCAGCAGCCTCCATTCGGGACAGGGGGGGGAGACCCAGTACTTC.

The DNA for the CDR3 is TGTGCCAGCAGCTCTAGGGCAGCTAGCACAGATACGCAGTATTTT. It is translated as CASSSRAASTDTQYF. The chain carries TRBV2 and TRBJ2-3; no clear D. Trimming cost V 6 bases and J 0 bases, with 13 bases left between them. The CDR3 is 15 amino acids. CDR1 SNHLY and CDR2 FYNNEI come from the germline V gene.

V gene TRBV7-8 combines with J gene TRBJ2-3, with TRBD2 matching over 7 bases. The CDR3 is made up of 17 amino acids. The trim removed 5 bases at V and 2 bases at J, leaving 13 bases unmatched. Germline V gene data show CDR1 as SGHVS and CDR2 as FQNEAQ. The CDR3 spells CASSPRAASGDTDTQYF. DNA of the CDR3: TGTGCCAGCAGCCCCCGGGCGGCTAGCGGAGACACAGATACGCAGTATTTT.

This clone was picked up one time. The rearrangement links TRBV27 to TRBJ2-7; 8 nucleotides match TRBD2. The CDR3 spans 17 residues. Trimming took 0 bases from V and 2 from J; bases not matched to a gene: 9. Germline V gene lookup returns CDR1 MNHEY and CDR2 SMNVEV (reference sequence). The CDR3 region is CASSLSDTAGATYEQYF. CDR3 coding DNA: TGTGCCAGCAGTTTATCCGATACAGCGGGAGCGACCTACGAGCAGTACTTC.

The chain has TRBV5-6 and TRBJ2-3; no definite D call. CDR1 and CDR2 (germline): SGHDT, YYEEEE. The CDR3 spans 12 residues. Trimming removed 4 bases from V and 6 bases from J, with 9 bases in between. DNA for the CDR3: TGTGCCAGCAGCCTCCAATTGGATACGCAGTATTTT. Translating it yields CASSLQLDTQYF.